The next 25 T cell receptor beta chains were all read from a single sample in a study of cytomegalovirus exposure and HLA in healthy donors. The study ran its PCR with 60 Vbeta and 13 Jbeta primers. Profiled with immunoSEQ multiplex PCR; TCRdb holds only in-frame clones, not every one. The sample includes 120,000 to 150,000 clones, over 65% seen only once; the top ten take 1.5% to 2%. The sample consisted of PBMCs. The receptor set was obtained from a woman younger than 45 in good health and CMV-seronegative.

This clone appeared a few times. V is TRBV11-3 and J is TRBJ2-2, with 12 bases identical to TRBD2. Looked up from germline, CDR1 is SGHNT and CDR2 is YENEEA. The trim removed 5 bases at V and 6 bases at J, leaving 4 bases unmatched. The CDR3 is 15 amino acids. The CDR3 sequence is CASSPSGRGSGELFF. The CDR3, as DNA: TGTGCCAGCAGCCCTAGCGGGAGGGGGTCCGGGGAGCTGTTTTTT.

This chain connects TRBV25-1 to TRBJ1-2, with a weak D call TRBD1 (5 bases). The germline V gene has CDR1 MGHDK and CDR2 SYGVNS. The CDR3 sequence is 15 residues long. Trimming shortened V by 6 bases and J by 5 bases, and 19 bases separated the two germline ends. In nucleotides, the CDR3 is TGTGCCAGCAGGGACGGCAGGGTAGGGAAGTATGGCTACACCTTC. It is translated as CASRDGRVGKYGYTF.

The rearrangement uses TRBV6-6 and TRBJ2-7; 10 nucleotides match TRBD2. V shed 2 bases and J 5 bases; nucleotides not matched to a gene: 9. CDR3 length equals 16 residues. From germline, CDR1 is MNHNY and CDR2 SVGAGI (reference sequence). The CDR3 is CASSYGTSAVSHEQYV. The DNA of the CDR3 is TGTGCCAGCAGTTACGGGACTAGCGCAGTGTCCCACGAGCAGTACGTC.

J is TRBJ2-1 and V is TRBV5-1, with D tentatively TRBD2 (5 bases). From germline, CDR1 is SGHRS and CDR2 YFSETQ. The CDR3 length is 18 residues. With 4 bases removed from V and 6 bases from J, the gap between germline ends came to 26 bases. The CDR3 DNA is TGCGCCAGCAGCCCGCAAGGAGGTACCGAGACATGGACCAATGAGCAGTTCTTC. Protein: CASSPQGGTETWTNEQFF.

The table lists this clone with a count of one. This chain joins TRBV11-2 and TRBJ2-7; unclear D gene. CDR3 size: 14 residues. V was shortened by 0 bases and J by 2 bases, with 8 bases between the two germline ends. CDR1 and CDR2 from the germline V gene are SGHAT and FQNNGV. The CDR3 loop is CASSLDFLAYEQYF. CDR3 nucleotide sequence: TGTGCCAGCAGCTTAGATTTCCTAGCCTACGAGCAGTACTTC.

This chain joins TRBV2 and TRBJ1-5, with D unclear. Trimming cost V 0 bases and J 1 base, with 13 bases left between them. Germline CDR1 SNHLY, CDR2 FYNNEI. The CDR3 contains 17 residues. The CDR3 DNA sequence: TGTGCCAGCAGTGAAGCGCTTGCAATCTACAGCAATCAGCCCCAGCATTTT. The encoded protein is CASSEALAIYSNQPQHF.

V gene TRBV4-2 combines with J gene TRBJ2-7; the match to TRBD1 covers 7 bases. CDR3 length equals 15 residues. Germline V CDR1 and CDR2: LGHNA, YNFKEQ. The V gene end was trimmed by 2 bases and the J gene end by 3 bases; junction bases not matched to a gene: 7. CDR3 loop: CASSQLMRQGYEQYV. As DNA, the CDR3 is TGTGCCAGCAGCCAACTAATGAGACAGGGCTACGAGCAGTACGTC.

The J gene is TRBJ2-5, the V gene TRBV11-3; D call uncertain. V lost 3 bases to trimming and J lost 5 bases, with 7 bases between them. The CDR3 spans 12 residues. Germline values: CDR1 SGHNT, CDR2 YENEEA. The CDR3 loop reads CASSFGLETQYF. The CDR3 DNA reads TGTGCCAGCAGCTTTGGGCTGGAGACCCAGTACTTC.

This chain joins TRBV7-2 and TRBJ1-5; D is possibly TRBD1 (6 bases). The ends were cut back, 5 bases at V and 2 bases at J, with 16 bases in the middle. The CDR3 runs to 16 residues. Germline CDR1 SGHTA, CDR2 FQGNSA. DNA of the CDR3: TGTGCCAGCAGCACGAGAGGGGCAGGGGGCAATCAGCCCCAGCATTTT. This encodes CASSTRGAGGNQPQHF.

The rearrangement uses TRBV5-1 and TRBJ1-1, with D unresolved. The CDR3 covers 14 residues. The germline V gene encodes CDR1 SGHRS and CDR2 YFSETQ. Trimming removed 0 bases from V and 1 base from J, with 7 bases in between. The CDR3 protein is CASSLANGNTEAFF. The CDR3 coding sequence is TGCGCCAGCAGCTTGGCGAACGGGAACACTGAAGCTTTCTTT.

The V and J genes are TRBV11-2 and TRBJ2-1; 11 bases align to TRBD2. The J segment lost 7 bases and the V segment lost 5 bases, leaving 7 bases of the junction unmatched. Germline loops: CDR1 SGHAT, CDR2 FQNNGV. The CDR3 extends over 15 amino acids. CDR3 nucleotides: TGTGCCAGCAGCCTTAGCGGGGGGGCATGGAATGAGCAGTTCTTC. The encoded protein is CASSLSGGAWNEQFF.

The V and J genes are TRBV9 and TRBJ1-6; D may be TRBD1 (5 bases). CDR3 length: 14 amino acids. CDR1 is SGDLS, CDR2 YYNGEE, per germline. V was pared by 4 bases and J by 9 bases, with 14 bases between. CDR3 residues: CASSLSVGASPLHF. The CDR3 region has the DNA TGTGCCAGCAGCCTCTCGGTTGGGGCTTCACCCCTCCACTTT.

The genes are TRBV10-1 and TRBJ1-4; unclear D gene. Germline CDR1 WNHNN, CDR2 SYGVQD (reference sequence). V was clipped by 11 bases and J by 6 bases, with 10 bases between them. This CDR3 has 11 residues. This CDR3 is CASTADEKLFF. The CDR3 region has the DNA TGCGCCTCGACGGCGGATGAAAAACTGTTTTTT.

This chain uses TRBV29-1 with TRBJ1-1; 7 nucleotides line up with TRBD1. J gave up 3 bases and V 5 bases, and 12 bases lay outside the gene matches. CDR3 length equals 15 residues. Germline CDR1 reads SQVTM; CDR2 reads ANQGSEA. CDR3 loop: CSVSTGKRPDTEAFF. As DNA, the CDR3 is TGCAGCGTTTCGACAGGGAAGAGGCCCGACACTGAAGCTTTCTTT.

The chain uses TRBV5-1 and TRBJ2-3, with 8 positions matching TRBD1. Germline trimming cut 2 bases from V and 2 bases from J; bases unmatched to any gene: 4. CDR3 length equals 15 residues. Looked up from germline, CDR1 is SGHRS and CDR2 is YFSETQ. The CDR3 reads CASSFGQGYTDTQYF. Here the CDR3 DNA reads TGCGCCAGCAGCTTTGGACAGGGCTACACAGATACGCAGTATTTT. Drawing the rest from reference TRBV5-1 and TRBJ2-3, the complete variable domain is KAGVTQTPRYLIKTRGQQVTLSCSPISGHRSVSWYQQTPGQGLQFLFEYFSETQRNKGNFPGRFSGRQFSNSRSEMNVSTLELGDSALYLCASSFGQGYTDTQYFGPGTRLTVL.

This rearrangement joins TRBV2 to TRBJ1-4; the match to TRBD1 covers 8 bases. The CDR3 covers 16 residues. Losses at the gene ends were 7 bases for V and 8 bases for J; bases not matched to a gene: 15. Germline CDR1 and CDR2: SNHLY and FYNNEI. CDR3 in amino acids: CASTSGARGLGEKLFF. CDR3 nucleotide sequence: TGTGCCAGCACTTCAGGGGCCAGGGGGCTAGGGGAAAAACTGTTTTTT. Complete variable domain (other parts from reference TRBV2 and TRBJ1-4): EPEVTQTPSHQVTQMGQEVILRCVPISNHLYFYWYRQILGQKVEFLVSFYNNEISEKSEIFDDQFSVERPDGSNFTLKIRSTKLEDSAMYFCASTSGARGLGEKLFFGSGTQLSVL.

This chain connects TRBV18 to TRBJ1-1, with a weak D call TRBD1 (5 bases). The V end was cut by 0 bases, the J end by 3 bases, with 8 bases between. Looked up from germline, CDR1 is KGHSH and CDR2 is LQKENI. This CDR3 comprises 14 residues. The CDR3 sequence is CASSPPGRDTEAFF. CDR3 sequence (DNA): TGTGCCAGCTCACCACCCGGCAGGGACACTGAAGCTTTCTTT.

DNA for the CDR3: TGTGCCAGCAGCTTAGCGATAGCGGGGGAGTATACGCAGTATTTT. Its translation is CASSLAIAGEYTQYF. V and J are TRBV7-8 and TRBJ2-3; 9 nucleotides align to TRBD2. The V and J ends lost 0 bases and 7 bases, in that order; junction bases with no gene match: 5. The CDR3 consists of 15 residues. Germline assignment: CDR1 SGHVS and CDR2 FQNEAQ.

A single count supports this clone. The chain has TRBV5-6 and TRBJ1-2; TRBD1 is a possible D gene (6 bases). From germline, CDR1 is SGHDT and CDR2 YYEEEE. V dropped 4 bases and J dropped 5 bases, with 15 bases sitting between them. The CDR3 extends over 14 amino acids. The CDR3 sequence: CASSGAGTLYGYTF. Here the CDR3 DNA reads TGTGCCAGCAGCGGCGCCGGGACACTGTATGGCTACACCTTC.

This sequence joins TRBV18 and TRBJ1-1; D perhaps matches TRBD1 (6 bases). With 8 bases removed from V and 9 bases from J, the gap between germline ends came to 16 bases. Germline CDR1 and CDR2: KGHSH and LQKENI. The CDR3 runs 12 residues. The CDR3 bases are TGTGCCAGCGGACCTCCAGGGGAAAAAGCTTTCTTT. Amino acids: CASGPPGEKAFF.

The CDR3 sequence is CASSLTGMNTEAFF. Written as DNA, the CDR3 is TGTGCCAGCAGTCTGACAGGCATGAACACTGAAGCTTTCTTT. The chain is built from TRBV6-6 and TRBJ1-1, with D perhaps TRBD1 (6 bases). The CDR3 sequence is 14 residues long. CDR1 and CDR2 from the germline V gene are MNHNY and SVGAGI (reference sequence). The ends were cut back, 5 bases at V and 0 bases at J, with 10 bases in the middle.

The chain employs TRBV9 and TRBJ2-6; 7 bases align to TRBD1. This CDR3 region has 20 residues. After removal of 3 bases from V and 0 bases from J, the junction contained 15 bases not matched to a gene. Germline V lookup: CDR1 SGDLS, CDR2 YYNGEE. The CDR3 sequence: CASSAGYSVGDSSGANVLTF. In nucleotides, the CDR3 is TGTGCCAGCAGCGCGGGATATTCTGTGGGGGACAGCTCTGGGGCCAACGTCCTGACTTTC.

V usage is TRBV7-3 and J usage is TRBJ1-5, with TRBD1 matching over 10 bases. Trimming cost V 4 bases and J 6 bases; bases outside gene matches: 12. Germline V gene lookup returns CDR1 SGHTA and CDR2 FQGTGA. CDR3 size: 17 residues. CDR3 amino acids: CASSSIGTGAETQPQHF. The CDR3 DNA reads TGTGCCAGCAGCTCCATAGGGACAGGGGCCGAGACTCAGCCCCAGCATTTT.

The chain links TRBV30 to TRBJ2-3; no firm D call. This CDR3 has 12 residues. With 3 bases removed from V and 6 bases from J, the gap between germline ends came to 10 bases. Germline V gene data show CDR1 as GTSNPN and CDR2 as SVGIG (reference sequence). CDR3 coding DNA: TGTGCCTGGAGCCGTTACCGGGATACGCAGTATTTT. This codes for CAWSRYRDTQYF.

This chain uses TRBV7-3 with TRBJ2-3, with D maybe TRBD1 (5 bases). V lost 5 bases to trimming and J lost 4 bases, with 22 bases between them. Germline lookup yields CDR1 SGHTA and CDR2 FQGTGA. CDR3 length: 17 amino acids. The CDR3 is CASSPRGISEGADTQYF. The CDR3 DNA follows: TGTGCCAGCAGCCCTCGTGGAATCAGCGAAGGGGCAGATACGCAGTATTTT.